This TCR beta chain was found in a study of blood T cells in healthy people across ages. Using a J-beta primer mix together with a sample-barcoded 5' primer, a second PCR was run for about 6 to 12 cycles. A 12-random-nucleotide template-switch adaptor tagged each cDNA molecule. Every sample gave at least 2.5 million paired-end reads containing CDR3. TCRdb analysed the 5' RACE reads with MiXCR anew, one entry per CDR3 protein. The sample holds 700,000 or so distinct CDR3 sequences, less than 45% seen once. A few counts support this clonotype. Antigen specificity is unknown. V was trimmed by 0 bases and J by 0 bases, leaving 18 bases between them. The CDR3 has 18 amino acids. Germline CDR1 reads DFQATT; CDR2 reads SNEGSKA (reference sequence). Study-level points and caveats: TCR beta diversity, measured per million T cells, fell in a roughly linear way with age.

This receptor was identified in an older man in good health. The V and J genes are TRBV20-1 and TRBJ2-4; the D gene is possibly TRBD2 (5 bases). Source material: blood. The CDR3 spells CSARDLAPDGLAKNIQYF. For the CDR3, the DNA is TGCAGTGCTAGAGATCTGGCTCCGGACGGACTAGCCAAAAACATTCAGTACTTC.